Below, 28 T cell receptor beta chains from the same sample are listed, as sequenced in a study of blood T cell repertoires in COVID-19. Only in-frame clones appear in the TCRdb table, and some are missing; sequencing was by immunoSEQ multiplex PCR. The sample contains over 200,000 clones, 65% to 90% of which appear only once. Sequenced input: PBMCs or T cells enriched from blood (not recorded which). The receptor set was obtained from a woman between 50 and 59 years old with acute COVID-19.

This sequence joins TRBV6-5 and TRBJ2-7; perhaps TRBD2 as D (5 bases). CDR1 MNHEY and CDR2 SVGAGI come from the germline V gene. Trimming stripped 2 bases from V and 0 bases from J, with 11 bases between. The CDR3 has 15 amino acids. The CDR3, as DNA: TGTGCCAGCAGTTACGGAATAGGGAGCTCCTACGAGCAGTACTTC. It is translated as CASSYGIGSSYEQYF.

V is TRBV6-1 and J is TRBJ1-5, with D hard to call. CDR1 and CDR2 (germline): MNHNS, SASEGT. Trimming stripped 3 bases from V and 7 bases from J, with 10 bases between. The CDR3 runs 13 residues. CDR3 DNA sequence: TGTGCCAGCAGTGATCAGGAAGGCCAGCCCCAGCATTTT. It codes for CASSDQEGQPQHF.

In this sample, this clone turned up once. V is TRBV28 and J is TRBJ1-1; no firm D call. Germline V gene data show CDR1 as MDHEN and CDR2 as SYDVKM. The germline V and J ends were trimmed by 3 bases and 5 bases, with 16 bases remaining between them. The CDR3 sequence is 15 residues long. CDR3 nucleotide sequence: TGTGCCAGCAGTTTGCCGCCCCGGGTTGGGACTGAAGCTTTCTTT. Translation gives CASSLPPRVGTEAFF. The full variable domain, completed using reference TRBV28 and TRBJ1-1, is DVKVTQSSRYLVKRTGEKVFLECVQDMDHENMFWYRQDPGLGLRLIYFSYDVKMKEKGDIPEGYSVSREKKERFSLILESASTNQTSMYLCASSLPPRVGTEAFFGQGTRLTVV.

The chain uses TRBV5-1 and TRBJ2-1, with 12 bases matching TRBD2. J lost 7 bases, V lost 3 bases, and 11 bases had no gene match. The CDR3 consists of 17 residues. Germline CDR1 and CDR2: SGHRS and YFSETQ. This chain's CDR3 is CASSSSSGRALMNEQFF. CDR3 bases: TGCGCCAGCAGCTCCTCTAGCGGGAGGGCCCTAATGAATGAGCAGTTCTTC.

The sample holds a few counts of this clone. The chain couples TRBV5-4 to TRBJ1-1; D is unresolved. Germline assignment: CDR1 SGHNT and CDR2 YYREEE (reference sequence). The V end was cut by 2 bases, the J end by 6 bases, with 14 bases between. The CDR3 sequence is 14 residues long. The CDR3 DNA follows: TGTGCCAGCAGCTTAGCGGAGAGGTGGGCTGAAGCTTTCTTT. It translates to CASSLAERWAEAFF.

The CDR3 nucleotides are TGTGCCAGCAGCCCAAACGCCGGACTAGCCTTAGGGTCAATGGAGACCCAGTACTTC. It codes for CASSPNAGLALGSMETQYF. The gene calls are TRBV7-7 and TRBJ2-5; 8 bases map to TRBD2. This CDR3 is built from 19 residues. CDR1 is SSHAT and CDR2 is FNYEAQ in the germline V gene (reference sequence). The trim removed 5 bases at V and 5 bases at J, leaving 22 bases unmatched.

The chain is built from TRBV28 and TRBJ1-5; TRBD1 matches 7 bases. V shed 7 bases and J 1 base; nucleotides not matched to a gene: 10. The CDR3 spans 16 residues. Germline CDR1 reads MDHEN; CDR2 reads SYDVKM. CDR3 in DNA: TGTGCCAGCACCCTAGGGGGCGGCTCAAGCAATCAGCCCCAGCATTTT. Translated: CASTLGGGSSNQPQHF.

V gene TRBV6-4 combines with J gene TRBJ2-1; D unresolved. The CDR3 covers 13 residues. CDR1 is MRHNA and CDR2 is SNTAGT in the germline V gene. The V gene lost 2 bases and the J gene lost 15 bases, with 17 bases spanning the gap. In DNA, the CDR3 is TGTGCCAGCAGTGACCAGCTCGGGTCCCTGTTGTTCTTC. Its translation: CASSDQLGSLLFF.

This chain joins TRBV4-3 and TRBJ1-1, with TRBD1 as a possible D gene (6 bases). Per germline, CDR1 LGHNA and CDR2 YSLEER. The CDR3 is made up of 16 amino acids. V was pared by 4 bases and J by 2 bases, with 17 bases between. DNA of the CDR3: TGCGCCAGCAGCCGGATTCCTGGGACAACTAACACTGAAGCTTTCTTT. Its translation: CASSRIPGTTNTEAFF.

The chain couples TRBV5-1 to TRBJ2-2; perhaps TRBD1 as D (6 bases). Per the germline V gene, CDR1 is SGHRS and CDR2 is YFSETQ. The CDR3 runs to 15 residues. With 4 bases removed from V and 0 bases from J, the gap between germline ends came to 10 bases. DNA of the CDR3: TGCGCCAGCAGCGACGGACAGCCGAACACCGGGGAGCTGTTTTTT. This encodes CASSDGQPNTGELFF.

CDR3 nucleotides: TGCAGCGTTGAAATGGTTTTGGGTAGCGGGGGGGCCTCGGATACGCAGTATTTT. Translated: CSVEMVLGSGGASDTQYF. V gene TRBV29-1 combines with J gene TRBJ2-3; 11 positions match TRBD2. After removal of 2 bases from V and 6 bases from J, the junction contained 16 bases not matched to a gene. Germline V gene lookup returns CDR1 SQVTM and CDR2 ANQGSEA. The CDR3 runs to 18 residues.

V and J are TRBV12-5 and TRBJ2-3; 12 bases match TRBD2. The CDR3 covers 18 residues. V trimming: 0 bases; J trimming: 7 bases; junction bases outside the gene matches: 11. The germline CDR1 and CDR2 sequences are LGHNT and FRNRAP. The CDR3 is CASGLVPWTSGNPYTQYF. In DNA, the CDR3 is TGTGCTAGTGGTTTGGTCCCTTGGACTAGCGGGAATCCTTATACGCAGTATTTT. Supplemented by reference TRBV12-5 and TRBJ2-3, the full variable domain reads DARVTQTPRHKVTEMGQEVTMRCQPILGHNTVFWYRQTMMQGLELLAYFRNRAPLDDSGMPKDRFSAEMPDATLATLKIQPSEPRDSAVYFCASGLVPWTSGNPYTQYFGPGTRLTVL.

This sequence joins TRBV6-1 and TRBJ1-1; 8 nucleotides match TRBD1. The junction had 0 bases not matched to a gene; V was cut back by 2 bases and J by 1 base. CDR3 length: 14 residues. Germline CDR1 MNHNS, CDR2 SASEGT. The CDR3 loop reads CASSEQGANTEAFF. The CDR3 DNA is TGTGCCAGCAGTGAACAGGGGGCGAACACTGAAGCTTTCTTT.

This chain uses TRBV7-7 with TRBJ2-1; 8 positions match TRBD2. The CDR3 spans 13 residues. The V segment lost 5 bases and the J segment 8 bases; nucleotides outside the gene matches: 5. CDR1 and CDR2 (germline): SSHAT, FNYEAQ (reference sequence). CDR3 nucleotide sequence: TGTGCCAGCAGCCCCGGGAGGGAAGATGAGCAGTTCTTC. It is translated as CASSPGREDEQFF.

In this sample, this clone turned up once. This chain joins TRBV28 and TRBJ1-2, with a weak D call TRBD1 (5 bases). Germline V lookup: CDR1 MDHEN, CDR2 SYDVKM. The CDR3 consists of 15 residues. V lost 5 bases, J lost 0 bases, and 13 bases lay in between. The CDR3 reads CASSPTVLPNYGYTF. As DNA, the CDR3 is TGTGCCAGCAGTCCGACAGTGCTTCCTAACTATGGCTACACCTTC.

A single count supports this clone. The chain couples TRBV18 to TRBJ2-1; 11 bases are shared with TRBD1. The V gene's germline CDR1 is KGHSH and CDR2 LQKENI. The CDR3 totals 21 residues. With 2 bases clipped from V and 0 bases from J, the junction kept 15 bases outside the gene matches. The CDR3 here is CASSPIAPGQGAKGSYNEQFF. The CDR3 coding sequence is TGTGCCAGCTCACCAATTGCCCCCGGACAGGGGGCAAAAGGCTCCTACAATGAGCAGTTCTTC.

This chain links TRBV5-1 with TRBJ2-7; TRBD2 matches 11 bases. Germline CDR1 reads SGHRS; CDR2 reads YFSETQ. This CDR3 has 15 residues. Trimming took 4 bases from V and 3 from J; bases not matched to a gene: 6. The CDR3 region is CASSVTSGSFYEQYF. For the CDR3, the DNA is TGCGCCAGCAGCGTAACTAGCGGGAGTTTCTACGAGCAGTACTTC.

The chain carries TRBV6-2 or TRBV6-3 and TRBJ1-6; no reliable D call. CDR3 length: 15 residues. Trimming took 6 bases from V and 6 from J, leaving 15 bases between them. From germline, CDR1 is MNHEY and CDR2 SVGEGT. CDR3 residues: CASSREASTNSPLHF. DNA for the CDR3: TGTGCCAGCAGCCGAGAGGCATCCACTAATTCACCCCTCCACTTT.

This clone came up once. The chain recombines TRBV7-8 with TRBJ1-1; TRBD1 might be the D (5 bases). The germline V gene encodes CDR1 SGHVS and CDR2 FQNEAQ. The CDR3 runs 13 residues. V lost 5 bases, J lost 6 bases, and 13 bases lay in between. The CDR3 DNA reads as TGTGCCAGCAGCCGTTCTACAGGTGCTGAAGCTTTCTTT. This gives the protein CASSRSTGAEAFF.

The J gene is TRBJ1-1, the V gene TRBV5-1; TRBD1 aligns across 9 bases. Germline CDR1 reads SGHRS; CDR2 reads YFSETQ. The CDR3 runs 13 residues. V gave up 3 bases and J gave up 6 bases; unmatched junction bases: 3. CDR3 region: CASSWTGDPEAFF. CDR3 DNA sequence: TGCGCCAGCAGCTGGACAGGGGACCCTGAAGCTTTCTTT.

The V gene is TRBV5-4, the J gene TRBJ2-3; 8 nucleotides line up with TRBD2. J gave up 4 bases and V 6 bases, and 7 bases lay outside the gene matches. Per germline, CDR1 SGHNT and CDR2 YYREEE (reference sequence). The CDR3 length is 14 residues. CDR3 protein: CASTLGGASDTQYF. Here the CDR3 DNA reads TGTGCCAGCACCCTCGGGGGGGCCTCAGATACGCAGTATTTT.

V and J are TRBV6-5 and TRBJ2-7, with a weak D call TRBD1 (6 bases). The germline gives CDR1 MNHEY, CDR2 SVGAGI. The CDR3 sequence is 15 residues long. Deletions cut 0 bases from V and 6 bases from J, with 15 bases between. CDR3 in amino acids: CASSYSGQGKGEQYF. The CDR3 DNA is TGTGCCAGCAGTTACTCGGGGCAGGGGAAAGGCGAGCAGTACTTC.

The chain recombines TRBV18 with TRBJ2-3; 8 bases map to TRBD1. CDR1 is KGHSH and CDR2 is LQKENI in the germline V gene. With V trimmed by 3 bases and J by 0 bases, 5 bases remained unmatched. There are 16 residues in the CDR3. CDR3: CASSPARQGSTDTQYF. CDR3 nucleotides: TGTGCCAGCTCACCTGCACGACAGGGGAGCACAGATACGCAGTATTTT.

This sequence joins TRBV5-1 and TRBJ2-2, with D maybe TRBD2 (6 bases). This CDR3 is built from 15 residues. CDR1 and CDR2 (germline): SGHRS, YFSETQ. The V end lost 0 bases, the J end lost 6 bases, and 12 bases lay between the germline ends. The CDR3 loop is CASSLVSGVAGELFF. The CDR3 nucleotides are TGCGCCAGCAGCTTGGTGTCGGGAGTTGCCGGGGAGCTGTTTTTT.

The rearrangement uses TRBV30 and TRBJ1-1; no reliable D call. Germline assignment: CDR1 GTSNPN and CDR2 SVGIG (reference sequence). The V end lost 5 bases, the J end lost 1 base, and 20 bases lay between the germline ends. The length of the CDR3 is 16 residues. This CDR3 reads CAWADLTLSRNTEAFF. In nucleotides, the CDR3 is TGTGCCTGGGCAGATCTTACGTTGTCCAGGAACACTGAAGCTTTCTTT.

This chain uses TRBV21-1 with TRBJ1-4. TRBV21-1 is a listed pseudogene. The CDR3 totals 18 residues. The CDR3 is CASSKGGGSQATNEKLFF. The CDR3 coding sequence is TGTGCCAGCAGCAAAGGGGGGGGCTCCCAAGCAACTAATGAAAAACTGTTTTTT.

This chain links TRBV11-3 with TRBJ2-2; tentative D call: TRBD2 (5 bases). The CDR3 contains 14 residues. Trimming cost V 5 bases and J 2 bases, with 9 bases left between them. From germline, CDR1 is SGHNT and CDR2 YENEEA. CDR3 sequence (DNA): TGTGCCAGCAGCCTAGCCTCCAACACCGGGGAGCTGTTTTTT. Translation: CASSLASNTGELFF.

V usage is TRBV5-1 and J usage is TRBJ1-2, with D perhaps matching TRBD1 (6 bases). The CDR3 loop spans 15 amino acids. Germline CDR1 is SGHRS and CDR2 is YFSETQ. V shed 3 bases and J shed 2 bases, with 14 bases lying between them. For the CDR3, the DNA is TGCGCCAGCAGCTCGCCCGGGACACTCAACTATGGCTACACCTTC. Amino acids: CASSSPGTLNYGYTF.